A single sample gave rise to the 25 T cell receptor beta chains below, sequenced in a study of T cell changes during pregnancy in multiple sclerosis. Produced via immunoSEQ multiplex PCR; TCRdb's table is partial and in-frame only. The sample shows 50,000 or so clones, around 90% of them seen only once. The sequencing used CD4+ T cells from peripheral blood mononuclear cells, collected in the second trimester of pregnancy. The receptors stem from a female donor with multiple sclerosis, enrolled in a pregnancy study.

V is TRBV15 and J is TRBJ1-2, with D maybe TRBD1 (6 bases). The CDR3 length is 14 residues. V lost 0 bases and J 8 bases, leaving 13 bases between the germline ends. Germline values: CDR1 LNHNV, CDR2 YYDKDF (reference sequence). The CDR3 coding sequence is TGTGCCACCAGCAGAGAACGGGGGGGCTGGGGCTACACCTTC. Residues: CATSRERGGWGYTF.

J is TRBJ2-5 and V is TRBV28; D is perhaps TRBD1 (6 bases). The CDR3 runs 14 residues. Germline V gene lookup returns CDR1 MDHEN and CDR2 SYDVKM. V was trimmed by 5 bases and J by 2 bases, leaving 12 bases between them. CDR3 region: CASSQGTEQETQYF. The CDR3 DNA is TGTGCCAGCAGTCAGGGGACGGAGCAAGAGACCCAGTACTTC.

The J gene is TRBJ1-2, the V gene TRBV2; the match to TRBD1 covers 8 bases. Germline V gene lookup returns CDR1 SNHLY and CDR2 FYNNEI. After removal of 5 bases from V and 6 bases from J, the junction contained 5 bases not matched to a gene. This CDR3 is built from 13 residues. CDR3 region: CASSRTGPNGYTF. Written as DNA, the CDR3 is TGTGCCAGCAGTCGGACAGGGCCCAATGGCTACACCTTC.

The chain couples TRBV5-1 to TRBJ2-1, with TRBD2 matching 11 bases. Germline V lookup: CDR1 SGHRS, CDR2 YFSETQ. The CDR3 has 15 amino acids. The V and J ends lost 2 bases and 10 bases, in that order; junction bases with no gene match: 8. The CDR3 bases are TGCGCCAGCAGCTTCGCGGGTGTAGCGGGGGGGGAGCAGTTCTTC. Its protein product is CASSFAGVAGGEQFF.

The chain uses TRBV7-2 and TRBJ2-1; D possibly corresponds to TRBD2 (6 bases). Germline CDR1 is SGHTA and CDR2 is FQGNSA. Trimming cost V 0 bases and J 6 bases, with 18 bases left between them. The CDR3 consists of 17 residues. The CDR3 sequence: CASSLALNRAGTNEQFF. The CDR3 bases are TGTGCCAGCAGCTTAGCCCTGAACAGAGCGGGCACCAATGAGCAGTTCTTC.

This chain links TRBV5-8 with TRBJ2-7, with 7 nucleotides matching TRBD1. V shed 7 bases, J shed 9 bases, and the junction held 16 bases outside the gene matches. Germline CDR1 and CDR2: SGHTS and YDEGEE. The length of the CDR3 is 14 residues. CDR3 DNA: TGTGCCAGCCGTTGGGGACAGATGGGGATGTGGCAGTACTTC. Translated: CASRWGQMGMWQYF.

As DNA, the CDR3 is TGTGCCAGCAGGACTAGCGGGGGGGCCGGGTTGTCAGAGACCCAGTACTTC. It is translated as CASRTSGGAGLSETQYF. The chain uses TRBV2 and TRBJ2-5, with 14 bases fitting TRBD2. The CDR3 runs 17 residues. The germline V gene encodes CDR1 SNHLY and CDR2 FYNNEI. V lost 6 bases and J lost 4; bases outside the gene matches: 10.

V is TRBV10-3 and J is TRBJ1-2; D is unclear. Germline V CDR1 and CDR2: ENHRY, SYGVKD. The CDR3 length is 13 residues. V was cut by 2 bases and J by 6 bases, with 10 bases left in between. CDR3 loop: CAISEGQVNGYTF. The CDR3 nucleotides read TGTGCCATCAGTGAGGGGCAGGTTAATGGCTACACCTTC.

The rearrangement links TRBV7-9 to TRBJ2-7; D is perhaps TRBD2 (6 bases). V lost 2 bases and J lost 9, with 14 bases in between. The germline V gene has CDR1 SEHNR and CDR2 FQNEAQ (reference sequence). This CDR3 contains 13 residues. CDR3 in amino acids: CASSLRRESRQYF. In DNA, the CDR3 is TGTGCCAGCAGCTTAAGGCGGGAAAGCCGGCAGTACTTC.

This clone was seen more than once but under ten times. V usage is TRBV19 and J usage is TRBJ1-6, with 10 bases fitting TRBD1. The CDR3 length is 15 residues. Germline CDR1 and CDR2: LNHDA and SQIVND (reference sequence). J lost 4 bases, V lost 5 bases, and 2 bases had no gene match. The CDR3 here is CASSVGQGYNSPLHF. The CDR3 bases are TGTGCCAGTAGTGTGGGACAGGGGTATAATTCACCCCTCCACTTT.

This chain connects TRBV9 to TRBJ1-2; D ambiguous. The CDR3 extends over 17 amino acids. The germline CDR1 and CDR2 sequences are SGDLS and YYNGEE. Trimming took 1 base from V and 7 from J, leaving 23 bases between them. The CDR3 DNA reads as TGTGCCAGCAGCGTAACCCTGGGAGGGAACGGGATCGGTGGCTACACCTTC. Translating gives CASSVTLGGNGIGGYTF.

The chain employs TRBV7-6 and TRBJ1-2; TRBD1 agrees at 8 bases. The V and J ends lost 3 bases and 7 bases, in that order; junction bases with no gene match: 7. Germline assignment: CDR1 SGHVS and CDR2 FNYEAQ. The CDR3 runs to 14 residues. In nucleotides, the CDR3 is TGTGCCAGCAGCTTTCAGACAGGGGTGGGTGGCTACACCTTC. Translated: CASSFQTGVGGYTF.

The chain carries TRBV6-1 and TRBJ1-1; tentative D call: TRBD1 (5 bases). CDR3 length equals 11 residues. Trimming took 8 bases from V and 1 from J, leaving 5 bases between them. Per germline, CDR1 MNHNS and CDR2 SASEGT. CDR3 sequence reads: CASDRNTEAFF. The CDR3 DNA is TGTGCCAGCGACAGGAACACTGAAGCTTTCTTT.

The V gene is TRBV18, the J gene TRBJ2-4, with D maybe TRBD1 (6 bases). The CDR3 is made up of 11 amino acids. The V gene's germline CDR1 is KGHSH and CDR2 LQKENI. The germline V and J ends were trimmed by 5 bases and 12 bases, with 11 bases remaining between them. CDR3 bases: TGTGCCAGCTCAGCACAGGGAGATCAGTACTTC. Its translation: CASSAQGDQYF.

The V gene is TRBV9, the J gene TRBJ2-7, with 9 bases aligning to TRBD1. Trimming at V came to 3 bases and at J to 7 bases, leaving 5 bases not matched to a gene. The CDR3 is 13 amino acids. Germline-derived CDR1 and CDR2 are SGDLS and YYNGEE. CDR3 DNA: TGTGCCAGCAGCGCTGGGACAGGGCAAGAGCAGTACTTC. Its protein is CASSAGTGQEQYF.

The gene calls are TRBV11-3 and TRBJ2-7, with a possible D match to TRBD2 (6 bases). Germline V gene data show CDR1 as SGHNT and CDR2 as YENEEA. Trimming took off 3 bases at V and 3 bases at J, with 12 bases between the two ends. The CDR3 spans 14 residues. The CDR3 is CASSFAGTDYEQYF. The DNA for the CDR3 is TGTGCCAGCAGCTTCGCCGGGACTGACTACGAGCAGTACTTC.

V is TRBV5-1 and J is TRBJ1-3; the match to TRBD1 covers 8 bases. The CDR3 totals 14 residues. V shed 6 bases and J 3 bases; nucleotides not matched to a gene: 5. Germline CDR1 SGHRS, CDR2 YFSETQ. CDR3 nucleotide sequence: TGCGCCAGCACTACCGGGACAGGTGGAAACACCATATATTTT. Amino acid sequence: CASTTGTGGNTIYF.

This clone has a single count. V gene TRBV2 combines with J gene TRBJ2-4, with 9 bases fitting TRBD2. Per germline, CDR1 SNHLY and CDR2 FYNNEI. Losses at the gene ends were 6 bases for V and 10 bases for J; bases not matched to a gene: 13. The CDR3 contains 15 residues. The CDR3 DNA reads as TGTGCCAGCAGGGGCCCAGCGGGGGGCCCGAGGATTCAGTACTTC. Its translation is CASRGPAGGPRIQYF.

This clone was observed once. V and J are TRBV5-1 and TRBJ2-2; 10 bases are a match to TRBD2. Trimming removed 3 bases from V and 4 bases from J; junction bases left unmatched: 6. This CDR3 spans 16 amino acids. Germline CDR1 SGHRS, CDR2 YFSETQ. The CDR3 loop is CASSSWTSGATGELFF. The CDR3 bases are TGCGCCAGCAGCTCTTGGACTAGCGGAGCCACCGGGGAGCTGTTTTTT.

This chain connects TRBV19 to TRBJ1-2; 7 nucleotides match TRBD1. The CDR3 length is 15 residues. The V gene's germline CDR1 is LNHDA and CDR2 SQIVND (reference sequence). V was pared by 4 bases and J by 4 bases, with 9 bases of the junction left unmatched. CDR3 coding DNA: TGTGCCAGTAGTAGGGCAGGGGGAATTATCTATGGCTACACCTTC. Protein: CASSRAGGIIYGYTF.

The chain uses TRBV7-3 and TRBJ2-3; 11 nucleotides match TRBD1. CDR1 is SGHTA, CDR2 FQGTGA, per germline. The CDR3 runs 14 residues. The V gene end was trimmed by 5 bases and the J gene end by 4 bases; junction bases not matched to a gene: 2. The CDR3 DNA sequence: TGTGCCAGCAGCCGGGACAGGGGGTCAGATACGCAGTATTTT. Amino acid sequence: CASSRDRGSDTQYF.

The genes are TRBV11-3 and TRBJ2-1, with a possible D match to TRBD1 (5 bases). Looked up from germline, CDR1 is SGHNT and CDR2 is YENEEA. V was pared by 2 bases and J by 2 bases, with 13 bases between. The CDR3 is made up of 16 amino acids. The CDR3, as DNA: TGTGCCAGCAGCTTAAGAAGGGGTGCGACCTACAATGAGCAGTTCTTC. This gives the protein CASSLRRGATYNEQFF.

The chain recombines TRBV7-2 with TRBJ2-4, with 7 bases lining up with TRBD1. In germline, CDR1 is SGHTA, CDR2 FQGNSA. CDR3 length equals 15 residues. V shed 4 bases, J shed 1 base, and the junction held 4 bases outside the gene matches. This CDR3 reads CASSSRGLAKNIQYF. The CDR3 DNA reads TGTGCCAGCAGCTCCAGGGGGTTGGCCAAAAACATTCAGTACTTC.

The chain couples TRBV28 to TRBJ1-5, with D possibly being TRBD1 (6 bases). This CDR3 contains 12 residues. Trimming removed 4 bases from V and 7 bases from J, with 8 bases in between. Germline-derived CDR1 and CDR2 are MDHEN and SYDVKM. This CDR3 is CASSSGVQPQHF. As DNA, the CDR3 is TGTGCCAGCAGTTCAGGGGTCCAGCCCCAGCATTTT.

The CDR3 reads CASSLQGNYGYTF. CDR3 nucleotide sequence: TGCGCCAGCAGCCTACAGGGGAACTATGGCTACACCTTC. The chain has TRBV4-1 and TRBJ1-2; 7 bases are a match to TRBD1. Germline CDR1 is MGHRA and CDR2 is YSYEKL. Trimming removed 4 bases from V and 2 bases from J; junction bases left unmatched: 1. The CDR3 extends over 13 amino acids.